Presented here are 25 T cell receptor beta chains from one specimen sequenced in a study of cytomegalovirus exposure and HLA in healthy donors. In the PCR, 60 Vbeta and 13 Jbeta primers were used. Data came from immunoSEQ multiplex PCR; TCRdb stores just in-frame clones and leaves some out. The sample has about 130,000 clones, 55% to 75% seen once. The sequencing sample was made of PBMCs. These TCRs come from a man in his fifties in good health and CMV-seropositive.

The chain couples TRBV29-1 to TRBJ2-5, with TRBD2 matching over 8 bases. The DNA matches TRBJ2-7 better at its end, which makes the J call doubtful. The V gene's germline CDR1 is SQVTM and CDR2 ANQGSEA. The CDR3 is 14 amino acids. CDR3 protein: CSVAKRERSYEQYF. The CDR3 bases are TGCAGCGTAGCCAAGCGGGAGAGATCATACGAGCAGTACTTC.

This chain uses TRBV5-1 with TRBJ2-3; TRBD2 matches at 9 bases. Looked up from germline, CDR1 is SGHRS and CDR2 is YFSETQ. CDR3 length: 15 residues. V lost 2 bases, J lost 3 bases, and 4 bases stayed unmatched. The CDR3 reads CASSFSSGRTDTQYF. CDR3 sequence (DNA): TGCGCCAGCAGCTTCTCGAGCGGGAGGACAGATACGCAGTATTTT. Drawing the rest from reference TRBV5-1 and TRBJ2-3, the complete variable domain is KAGVTQTPRYLIKTRGQQVTLSCSPISGHRSVSWYQQTPGQGLQFLFEYFSETQRNKGNFPGRFSGRQFSNSRSEMNVSTLELGDSALYLCASSFSSGRTDTQYFGPGTRLTVL.

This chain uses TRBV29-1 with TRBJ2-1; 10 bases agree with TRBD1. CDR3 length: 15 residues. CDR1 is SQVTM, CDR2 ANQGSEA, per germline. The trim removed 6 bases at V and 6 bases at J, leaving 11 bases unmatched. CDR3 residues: CSVYNPGQGFNEQFF. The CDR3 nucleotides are TGCAGCGTCTATAATCCGGGACAGGGGTTCAATGAGCAGTTCTTC.

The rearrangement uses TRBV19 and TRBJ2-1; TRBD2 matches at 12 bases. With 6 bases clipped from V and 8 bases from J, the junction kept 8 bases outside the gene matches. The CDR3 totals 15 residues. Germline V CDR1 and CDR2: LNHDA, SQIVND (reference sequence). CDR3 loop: CASSSRTSGNDEQFF. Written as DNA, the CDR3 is TGTGCCAGTAGCTCCAGGACTAGCGGGAACGATGAGCAGTTCTTC. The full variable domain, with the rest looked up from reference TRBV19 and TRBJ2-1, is DGGITQSPKYLFRKEGQNVTLSCEQNLNHDAMYWYRQDPGQGLRLIYYSQIVNDFQKGDIAEGYSVSREKKESFPLTVTSAQKNPTAFYLCASSSRTSGNDEQFFGPGTRLTVL.

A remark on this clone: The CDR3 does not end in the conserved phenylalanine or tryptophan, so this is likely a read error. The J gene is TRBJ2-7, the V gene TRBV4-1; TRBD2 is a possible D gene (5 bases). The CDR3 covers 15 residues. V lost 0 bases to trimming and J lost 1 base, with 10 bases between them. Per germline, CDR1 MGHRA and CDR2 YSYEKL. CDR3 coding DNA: TGCGCCAGCAGCCAAGACTCGGCGGGTTCCTACGAGCAGTACCTC. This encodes CASSQDSAGSYEQYL.

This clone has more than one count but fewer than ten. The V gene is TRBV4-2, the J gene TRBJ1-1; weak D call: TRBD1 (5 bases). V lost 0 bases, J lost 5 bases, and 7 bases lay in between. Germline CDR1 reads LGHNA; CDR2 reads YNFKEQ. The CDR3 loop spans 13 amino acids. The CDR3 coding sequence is TGTGCCAGCAGCCAAGAGGGGGGAACTGAAGCTTTCTTT. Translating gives CASSQEGGTEAFF.

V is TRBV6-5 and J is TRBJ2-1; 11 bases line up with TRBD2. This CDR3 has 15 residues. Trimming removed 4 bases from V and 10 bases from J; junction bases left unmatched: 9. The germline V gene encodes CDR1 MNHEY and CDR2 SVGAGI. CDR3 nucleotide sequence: TGTGCCAGCAGTTTCACGGGACTAGCGGAAATAGAGCAGTTCTTC. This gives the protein CASSFTGLAEIEQFF.

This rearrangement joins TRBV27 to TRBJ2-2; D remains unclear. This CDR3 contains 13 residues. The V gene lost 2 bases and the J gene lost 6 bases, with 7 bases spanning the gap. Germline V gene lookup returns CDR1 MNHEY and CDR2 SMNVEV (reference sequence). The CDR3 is CASSLVSSGELFF. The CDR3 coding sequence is TGTGCCAGCAGTTTAGTTTCGTCCGGGGAGCTGTTTTTT.

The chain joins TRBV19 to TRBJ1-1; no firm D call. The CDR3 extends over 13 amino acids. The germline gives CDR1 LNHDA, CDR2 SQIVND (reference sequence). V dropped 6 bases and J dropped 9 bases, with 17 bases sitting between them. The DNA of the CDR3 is TGTGCCAGTAGCCATCCGGTGACACTTAAAGCTTTCTTT. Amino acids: CASSHPVTLKAFF. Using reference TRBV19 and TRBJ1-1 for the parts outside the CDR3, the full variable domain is DGGITQSPKYLFRKEGQNVTLSCEQNLNHDAMYWYRQDPGQGLRLIYYSQIVNDFQKGDIAEGYSVSREKKESFPLTVTSAQKNPTAFYLCASSHPVTLKAFFGQGTRLTVV.

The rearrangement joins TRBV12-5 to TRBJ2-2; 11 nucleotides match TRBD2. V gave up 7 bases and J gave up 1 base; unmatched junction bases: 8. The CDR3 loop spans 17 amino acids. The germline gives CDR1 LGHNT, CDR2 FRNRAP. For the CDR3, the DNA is TGTGCTAGTGCCCGCCTCGGACTAGCGGGGAACACCGGGGAGCTGTTTTTT. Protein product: CASARLGLAGNTGELFF.

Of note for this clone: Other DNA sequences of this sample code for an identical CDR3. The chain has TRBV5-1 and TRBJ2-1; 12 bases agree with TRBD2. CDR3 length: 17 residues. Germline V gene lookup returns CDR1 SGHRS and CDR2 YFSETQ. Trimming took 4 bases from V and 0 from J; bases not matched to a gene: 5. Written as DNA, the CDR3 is TGCGCCAGCAGCCTAGGACTAGCGGGGAACTCCTACAATGAGCAGTTCTTC. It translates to CASSLGLAGNSYNEQFF.

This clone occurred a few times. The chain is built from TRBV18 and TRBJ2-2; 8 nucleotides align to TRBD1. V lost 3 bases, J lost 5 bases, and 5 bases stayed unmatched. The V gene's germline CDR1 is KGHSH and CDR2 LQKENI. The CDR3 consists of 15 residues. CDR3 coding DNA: TGTGCCAGCTCACCCCAAGACAGGGGTACCGGGGAGCTGTTTTTT. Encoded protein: CASSPQDRGTGELFF.

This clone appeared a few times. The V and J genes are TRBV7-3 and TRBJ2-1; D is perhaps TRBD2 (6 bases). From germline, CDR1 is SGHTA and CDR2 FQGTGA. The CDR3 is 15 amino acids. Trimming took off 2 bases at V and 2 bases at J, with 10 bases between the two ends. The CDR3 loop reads CASSLYAGTYNEQFF. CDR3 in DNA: TGTGCCAGCAGCTTATATGCGGGGACCTACAATGAGCAGTTCTTC.

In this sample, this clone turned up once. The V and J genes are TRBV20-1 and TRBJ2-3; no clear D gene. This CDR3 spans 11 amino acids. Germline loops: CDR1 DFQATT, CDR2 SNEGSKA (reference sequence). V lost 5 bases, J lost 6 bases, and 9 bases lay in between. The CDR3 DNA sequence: TGCAGTGCTCAAAAAGAGGATACGCAGTATTTT. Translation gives CSAQKEDTQYF.

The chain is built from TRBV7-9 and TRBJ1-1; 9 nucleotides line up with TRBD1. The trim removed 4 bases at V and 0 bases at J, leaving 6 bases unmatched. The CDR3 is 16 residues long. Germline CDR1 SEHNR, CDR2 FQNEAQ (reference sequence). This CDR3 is CASSSGGQGMNTEAFF. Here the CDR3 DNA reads TGTGCCAGCAGCTCAGGCGGACAGGGGATGAACACTGAAGCTTTCTTT.

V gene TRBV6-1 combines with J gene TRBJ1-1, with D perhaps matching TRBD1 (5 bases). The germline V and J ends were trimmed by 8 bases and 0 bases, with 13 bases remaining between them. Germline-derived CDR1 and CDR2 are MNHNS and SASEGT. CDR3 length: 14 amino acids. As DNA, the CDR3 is TGTGCCAGCGAGATGGGGCTTATGAACACTGAAGCTTTCTTT. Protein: CASEMGLMNTEAFF.

CDR3 region: CASSLVGGEQYF. The CDR3 nucleotides are TGCGCCAGCAGCTTGGTGGGGGGCGAGCAGTACTTC. The V call is TRBV5-1, the J call TRBJ2-7, with D possibly being TRBD2 (6 bases). The CDR3 length is 12 residues. The V gene lost 0 bases and the J gene lost 6 bases, with 7 bases spanning the gap. The germline CDR1 and CDR2 sequences are SGHRS and YFSETQ.

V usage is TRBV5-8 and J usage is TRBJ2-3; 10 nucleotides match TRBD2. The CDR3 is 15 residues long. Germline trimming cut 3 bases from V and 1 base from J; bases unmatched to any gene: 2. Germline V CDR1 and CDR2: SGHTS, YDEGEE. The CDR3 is CASSYLAGGTDTQYF. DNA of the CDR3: TGTGCCAGCAGCTACCTAGCGGGGGGCACAGATACGCAGTATTTT.

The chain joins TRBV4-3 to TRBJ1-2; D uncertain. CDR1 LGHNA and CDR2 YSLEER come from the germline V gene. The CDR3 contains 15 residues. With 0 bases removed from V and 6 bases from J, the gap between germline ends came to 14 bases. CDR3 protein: CASSQDVTGGDGYTF. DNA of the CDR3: TGCGCCAGCAGCCAAGACGTCACGGGAGGAGATGGCTACACCTTC.

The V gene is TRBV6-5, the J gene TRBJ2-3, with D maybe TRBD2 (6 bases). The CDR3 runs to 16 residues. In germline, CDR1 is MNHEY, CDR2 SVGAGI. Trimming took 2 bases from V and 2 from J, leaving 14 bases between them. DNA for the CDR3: TGTGCCAGCAGTTACCTGGGGACTTCAGACACAGATACGCAGTATTTT. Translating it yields CASSYLGTSDTDTQYF.

The CDR3 DNA reads as TGTGCCAGCAGCCCAGGGGGCCGGGGCAATCAGCCCCAGCATTTT. Translated: CASSPGGRGNQPQHF. The genes are TRBV6-5 and TRBJ1-5, with TRBD1 matching 8 bases. Germline-derived CDR1 and CDR2 are MNHEY and SVGAGI. There are 15 residues in the CDR3. The junction had 6 bases not matched to a gene; V was cut back by 6 bases and J by 2 bases.

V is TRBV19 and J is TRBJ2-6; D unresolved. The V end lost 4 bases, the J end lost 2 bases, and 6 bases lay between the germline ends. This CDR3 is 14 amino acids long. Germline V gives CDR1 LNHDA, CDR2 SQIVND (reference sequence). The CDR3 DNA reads TGTGCCAGTAGTAACCGGGCTGGGGCCAACGTCCTGACTTTC. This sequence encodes CASSNRAGANVLTF.

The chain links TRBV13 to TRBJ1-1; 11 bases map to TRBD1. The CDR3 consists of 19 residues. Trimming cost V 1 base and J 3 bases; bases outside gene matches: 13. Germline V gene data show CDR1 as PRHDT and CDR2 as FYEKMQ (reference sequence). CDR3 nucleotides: TGTGCCAGCAGCTTAGTGGTTTGGAGGACAGGGGGCCGGGACACTGAAGCTTTCTTT. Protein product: CASSLVVWRTGGRDTEAFF.

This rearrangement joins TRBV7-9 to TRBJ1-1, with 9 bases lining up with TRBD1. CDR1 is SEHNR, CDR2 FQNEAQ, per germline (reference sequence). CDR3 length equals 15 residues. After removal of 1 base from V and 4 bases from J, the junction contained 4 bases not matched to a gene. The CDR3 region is CASSLGDRVSTEAFF. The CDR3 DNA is TGTGCCAGCAGCTTAGGGGACAGGGTAAGCACTGAAGCTTTCTTT.

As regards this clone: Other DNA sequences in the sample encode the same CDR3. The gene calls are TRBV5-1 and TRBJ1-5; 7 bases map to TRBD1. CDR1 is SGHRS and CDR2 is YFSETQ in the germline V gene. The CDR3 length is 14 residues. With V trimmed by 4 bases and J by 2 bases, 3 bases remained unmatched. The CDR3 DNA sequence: TGCGCCAGCAGCCGAACAGGGGGCAATCAGCCCCAGCATTTT. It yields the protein CASSRTGGNQPQHF. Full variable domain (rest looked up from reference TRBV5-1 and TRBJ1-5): KAGVTQTPRYLIKTRGQQVTLSCSPISGHRSVSWYQQTPGQGLQFLFEYFSETQRNKGNFPGRFSGRQFSNSRSEMNVSTLELGDSALYLCASSRTGGNQPQHFGDGTRLSIL.